These 20 T cell receptor beta chains were sequenced from one sample in a study of blood T cell repertoires in COVID-19. Clones were sequenced by immunoSEQ multiplex PCR, and TCRdb holds only the in-frame ones, with some missing. The sample has about 210,000 clones; more than 70% are singletons. The sample taken for sequencing was peripheral blood. All receptors derive from a human donor in a cohort sampled during active COVID-19.

This clone was counted a single time. The chain uses TRBV13 and TRBJ2-5; tentative D call: TRBD1 (6 bases). The germline gives CDR1 PRHDT, CDR2 FYEKMQ (reference sequence). The CDR3 has 13 residues. The V gene lost 6 bases and the J gene lost 1 base, with 9 bases spanning the gap. The CDR3 protein is CASSSDSQETQYF. CDR3 coding DNA: TGTGCCAGCAGTTCGGACAGCCAAGAGACCCAGTACTTC.

The chain joins TRBV12-5 to TRBJ2-1; tentatively, D is TRBD2 (7 bases). Germline CDR1 LGHNT, CDR2 FRNRAP. Trimming took off 9 bases at V and 8 bases at J, with 14 bases between the two ends. CDR3 length equals 12 residues. The CDR3 region is CASGGPWDEQFF. The CDR3 nucleotides read TGTGCTAGCGGGGGGCCCTGGGATGAGCAGTTCTTC.

The chain is built from TRBV4-3 and TRBJ2-7; perhaps TRBD1 as D (5 bases). V lost 4 bases, J lost 1 base, and 17 bases lay in between. This CDR3 has 16 amino acids. Germline assignment: CDR1 LGHNA and CDR2 YSLEER. CDR3 loop: CASSPDGHSVSYEQYF. CDR3 sequence (DNA): TGCGCCAGCAGCCCAGACGGACATTCGGTGTCCTACGAGCAGTACTTC.

The chain recombines TRBV7-2 with TRBJ1-3, with D uncertain. Trimming removed 3 bases at V and 0 bases at J, with 12 bases between. Germline assignment: CDR1 SGHTA and CDR2 FQGNSA. This CDR3 is built from 16 residues. DNA of the CDR3: TGTGCCAGCAGCTTCGGTGGGAGGGCCTCTGGAAACACCATATATTTT. Its protein product is CASSFGGRASGNTIYF.

The rearrangement uses TRBV7-9 and TRBJ1-5; 7 bases fit TRBD1. CDR1 and CDR2 from the germline V gene are SEHNR and FQNEAQ (reference sequence). This CDR3 has 14 amino acids. V shed 4 bases, J shed 4 bases, and the junction held 4 bases outside the gene matches. The CDR3 region is CASSSGQINQPQHF. The CDR3 bases are TGTGCCAGCAGCTCGGGACAGATAAATCAGCCCCAGCATTTT.

The rearrangement links TRBV4-1 to TRBJ1-6, with 8 bases lining up with TRBD1. After removal of 6 bases from V and 5 bases from J, the junction contained 9 bases not matched to a gene. Germline V gene lookup returns CDR1 MGHRA and CDR2 YSYEKL. The CDR3 totals 16 residues. CDR3 in DNA: TGCGCCAGCAGACTCTCGCCGGGACAGGATAATTCACCCCTCCACTTT. This sequence encodes CASRLSPGQDNSPLHF.

The V call is TRBV4-1, the J call TRBJ2-3, with 7 bases matching TRBD1. CDR1 and CDR2 (germline): MGHRA, YSYEKL. The CDR3 contains 14 residues. J gave up 5 bases and V 4 bases, and 6 bases lay outside the gene matches. The CDR3 bases are TGCGCCAGCAGCCCCCAACAGGGGATAGATACGCAGTATTTT. Protein sequence: CASSPQQGIDTQYF.

This clone has a handful of counts. The gene calls are TRBV9 and TRBJ2-1, with 8 bases lining up with TRBD2. The CDR3 extends over 16 amino acids. CDR1 SGDLS and CDR2 YYNGEE come from the germline V gene. V dropped 5 bases and J dropped 0; count of bases not matched to a gene: 7. The CDR3 DNA follows: TGTGCCAGCAGGGAAGCGGGGGCGAGCTCCTACAATGAGCAGTTCTTC. Its translation: CASREAGASSYNEQFF.

The chain is built from TRBV4-2 and TRBJ2-1; the match to TRBD1 covers 9 bases. This CDR3 has 15 amino acids. Germline assignment: CDR1 LGHNA and CDR2 YNFKEQ. V shed 4 bases and J 5 bases; nucleotides not matched to a gene: 6. The DNA of the CDR3 is TGTGCCAGCAGCCCCAGACAGGGGGACCACAATGAGCAGTTCTTC. It translates to CASSPRQGDHNEQFF.

The chain couples TRBV7-2 to TRBJ2-1, with TRBD2 matching over 7 bases. Germline CDR1 reads SGHTA; CDR2 reads FQGNSA. This CDR3 is 11 amino acids long. V trimming: 8 bases; J trimming: 13 bases; junction bases outside the gene matches: 8. The CDR3 region has the DNA TGTGCCAGCGGGGCTAGCGGACACCAGTTCTTC. Its protein product is CASGASGHQFF.

Written as DNA, the CDR3 is TGTGCCAGCAGCTTAGGACTTAGCAATCAGCCCCAGCATTTT. Its translation is CASSLGLSNQPQHF. The chain has TRBV11-2 and TRBJ1-5; D is uncertain. The CDR3 is 14 amino acids. V was cut by 1 base and J by 0 bases, with 4 bases left in between. The germline V gene has CDR1 SGHAT and CDR2 FQNNGV.

The chain uses TRBV20-1 and TRBJ2-5; the D gene is possibly TRBD2 (5 bases). This CDR3 region has 11 residues. With 5 bases removed from V and 5 bases from J, the gap between germline ends came to 9 bases. CDR1 and CDR2 (germline): DFQATT, SNEGSKA (reference sequence). CDR3 sequence: CSAPRGETQYF. The CDR3, as DNA: TGCAGTGCTCCCCGGGGTGAGACCCAGTACTTC.

CDR3 amino acids: CASSVRSLGLSETQYF. The CDR3 coding sequence is TGTGCCAGCAGCGTACGCTCATTGGGACTGTCAGAGACCCAGTACTTC. The V and J genes are TRBV11-3 and TRBJ2-5; D perhaps matches TRBD2 (6 bases). The CDR3 contains 16 residues. Germline V gene lookup returns CDR1 SGHNT and CDR2 YENEEA. Trimming cost V 5 bases and J 4 bases, with 20 bases left between them.

V and J are TRBV7-2 and TRBJ1-2, with TRBD1 as a possible D gene (5 bases). Germline loops: CDR1 SGHTA, CDR2 FQGNSA. V lost 0 bases and J 7 bases, leaving 12 bases between the germline ends. The CDR3 contains 14 residues. The CDR3 sequence is CASSLAWQGGGYTF. The CDR3, as DNA: TGTGCCAGCAGCTTAGCGTGGCAGGGTGGTGGCTACACCTTC.

The chain joins TRBV5-5 to TRBJ2-7; D possibly corresponds to TRBD2 (6 bases). This CDR3 is built from 14 residues. V was pared by 4 bases and J by 4 bases, with 15 bases between. Looked up from germline, CDR1 is SGHKS and CDR2 is YYEKEE (reference sequence). In DNA, the CDR3 is TGTGCCAGCAGCCCACCGGACGGGAGATACGAGCAGTACTTC. Translating it yields CASSPPDGRYEQYF.

The chain joins TRBV27 to TRBJ2-1; tentatively, D is TRBD2 (6 bases). The length of the CDR3 is 19 residues. Germline V CDR1 and CDR2: MNHEY, SMNVEV (reference sequence). V was trimmed by 0 bases and J by 7 bases, leaving 25 bases between them. In nucleotides, the CDR3 is TGTGCCAGCAGTTTATCCCCACCCGGTCGGACTACTCCTAGGAATGAGCAGTTCTTC. It specifies CASSLSPPGRTTPRNEQFF.

The J gene is TRBJ1-2, the V gene TRBV5-4; D perhaps matches TRBD1 (6 bases). CDR1 SGHNT and CDR2 YYREEE come from the germline V gene (reference sequence). Trimming removed 2 bases from V and 5 bases from J, with 16 bases in between. CDR3 length: 15 amino acids. This CDR3 is CASSLGGGLGYGYTF. CDR3 sequence (DNA): TGTGCCAGCAGCTTAGGGGGGGGCCTAGGGTATGGCTACACCTTC.

This clone was observed a few times. CDR3: CASSTQGREGNEQFF. CDR3 sequence (DNA): TGTGCCAGCAGTACCCAAGGGAGGGAGGGGAATGAGCAGTTCTTC. The chain combines TRBV28 with TRBJ2-1, with TRBD2 matching over 7 bases. The germline V gene encodes CDR1 MDHEN and CDR2 SYDVKM. J gave up 7 bases and V 5 bases, and 11 bases lay outside the gene matches. The CDR3 consists of 15 residues.

This sequence joins TRBV2 and TRBJ1-5; D remains unclear. Germline V lookup: CDR1 SNHLY, CDR2 FYNNEI. Deletions cut 4 bases from V and 1 base from J, with 14 bases between. The CDR3 runs to 16 residues. CDR3: CASSVVPRRSNQPQHF. The CDR3 DNA reads as TGTGCCAGCAGTGTCGTACCGAGGAGAAGCAATCAGCCCCAGCATTTT.

The V gene is TRBV28, the J gene TRBJ2-1, with D possibly TRBD2 on 5 matching bases. The CDR3 sequence is 15 residues long. V was clipped by 6 bases and J by 7 bases, with 19 bases between them. Per germline, CDR1 MDHEN and CDR2 SYDVKM. CDR3 nucleotides: TGTGCCAGCAGGGGTAGAGGGCGCCCGGGGAATGAGCAGTTCTTC. Its protein is CASRGRGRPGNEQFF.